The entry that follows covers one T cell receptor beta chain sequence. Its target is unknown. Unique molecular identifiers were used to barcode this TCRbeta library. TCRdb re-called the PCR reads through MiXCR, storing one row per CDR3 protein. This sample yields 450,000 to 700,000 distinct CDR3 sequences, of which 25% to 30% are seen a single time; around 36% belongs to the top ten. The germline V and J ends were trimmed by 5 bases and 5 bases, with 22 bases remaining between them. The CDR3 covers 17 residues. Per the germline V gene, CDR1 is SGHRS and CDR2 is YFSETQ. The record originates from a study of T-cell reconstitution after alpha-beta-depleted transplantation in children. General observations from the study: Surviving recipient T cells and thymic progenitors underlay high day-60 TCRbeta diversity in some patients. T-cell counts and diversity at one year following transplant were attributed mainly to newly produced T cells. Several hundred rapidly expanded clones from non-depleted graft cells reportedly supplied alpha-beta T cells about two months post-transplant.

The sequenced sample was PBMCs, obtained before TCRalphabeta/CD19-depleted stem cell transplant. This receptor was identified in a boy in the first two years of life with Wiskott-Aldrich syndrome, due to receive a stem cell transplant. The V and J genes are TRBV5-1 and TRBJ2-2; TRBD1 is a possible D gene (5 bases). The CDR3 DNA sequence: TGCGCCAGCAGTTCTCTAGGACGGACACCCTCGACCGGGGAGCTGTTTTTT. Translating gives CASSSLGRTPSTGELFF.